This TCR beta chain was documented in a study of OX40 agonist ivuxolimab in advanced cancers. A note on the overall study: The costimulatory receptor OX40 (CD134) was targeted by ivuxolimab, a fully human IgG2 agonistic monoclonal antibody. Intravenous ivuxolimab was administered to patients every 2 weeks at six dose levels: 0.01, 0.1, 0.3, 1.5, 3 and 10 mg/kg. Of the approximately 50 dose-escalation patients, hepatocellular carcinoma was present in approximately 20, melanoma in roughly 15, renal cell carcinoma in 9 and head and neck cancer in 9. A male proportion of around 83% and a mean age of approximately 62 years, ranging from 23 to 79, were recorded for the dose-escalation cohort. Patients were allowed to have had prior anti-PD-1, anti-PD-L1 or anti-CTLA-4 therapy, and around 37% of the dose-escalation patients had previously received checkpoint inhibitors. Three dose-escalation patients achieved partial responses, one with hepatocellular carcinoma and two with cutaneous melanoma. The point of sequencing TCRbeta in the periphery was to test whether ivuxolimab changed TCR sequence diversity and drove clonal T-cell expansion. The paper covers the monotherapy dose-escalation part of the phase I ivuxolimab trial, which included N of about 50 patients. The study at large found these results: Which antigens the clonally expanded peripheral T cells were specific for was not determined. Low levels of normalized T-cell clonal expansion were also seen in some patients who did not respond. At doses from 0.1 to 3.0 mg/kg, clonal expansion was seen in both CD4+ and CD8+ blood T cells between baseline and week 6. In partial responders in the 0.1-3.0 mg/kg groups, normalized peripheral clonal expansion was found to be among the lowest, especially among CD8+ T cells. After ivuxolimab, more expanded clones were found on average in CD8+ T cells than in CD4+ T cells.

For sequencing of the TCRbeta CDR3 region, genomic DNA was extracted from the sorted cells. The immunoSEQ Assay was used to sequence the TCRbeta CDR3 regions. In its TCRdb copy, this immuneACCESS table keeps in-frame sequences only and misses some clones. Where compared with another copy, unresolved V genes explain less than half of these, and the others have no known cause. The sample records 80,000 or so clones, over 75% of which are singletons. Of the sample, around 7.2% falls within the top ten clones. The trim is 2 bases for V and 5 bases for J, with a gap of 15 bases between the germline ends. From the cysteine up to the phenylalanine, the CDR3 has a length of 15 residues. The sequence is cut down to CDR3 DNA, 45 bases in frame from base 1. CDR1 and CDR2 are drawn from the germline V gene: MNHEY, SVGAGI. Patients with a history of autoimmune disease or receiving systemic immunosuppression were excluded from the trial. Peripheral blood for TCR sequencing was collected from all dose cohorts at baseline, on cycle 4 day 1, and on cycle 7 day 1. Samples came from an open-label, multicenter, first-in-human phase I dose-escalation trial of ivuxolimab. Adults with locally advanced or metastatic melanoma, renal cell carcinoma, hepatocellular carcinoma or head and neck squamous cell carcinoma were enrolled in the trial. Before TCR sequencing, CD4+ T cells and CD8+ T cells were sorted from peripheral blood as separate populations.

On this clone: No antigen is known for it. The sample holds no much larger clone one base away, and base qualities are not on file.

Sequenced here: CD4+ or CD8+ T cells sorted from blood, sampled in a trial of the OX40 agonist ivuxolimab. This receptor was obtained from an adult with an advanced solid tumor such as melanoma, head and neck, liver or kidney cancer. The chain joins TRBV6-5 to TRBJ2-5; the D gene is perhaps TRBD1, from 7 matching bases. The DNA sequence is given as TGTGCCAGCAGTTACGGCGGGACAGTCGGGGAGACCCAGTACTTC. This codes for CASSYGGTVGETQYF.